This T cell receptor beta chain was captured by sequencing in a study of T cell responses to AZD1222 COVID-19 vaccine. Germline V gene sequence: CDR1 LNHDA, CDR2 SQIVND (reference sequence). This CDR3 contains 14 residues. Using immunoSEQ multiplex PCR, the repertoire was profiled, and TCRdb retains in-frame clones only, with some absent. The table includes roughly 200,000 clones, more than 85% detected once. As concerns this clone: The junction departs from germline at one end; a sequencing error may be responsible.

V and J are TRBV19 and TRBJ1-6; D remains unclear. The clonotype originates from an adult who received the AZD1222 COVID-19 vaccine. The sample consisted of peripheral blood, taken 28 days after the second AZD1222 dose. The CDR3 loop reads CASSRSPFGSPLHF. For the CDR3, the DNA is TGTGCCAGCAGTAGGTCGCCATTTGGTTCACCCCTCCACTTT. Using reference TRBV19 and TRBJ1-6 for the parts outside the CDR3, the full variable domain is DGGITQSPKYLFRKEGQNVTLSCEQNLNHDAMYWYRQDPGQGLRLIYYSQIVNDFQKGDIAEGYSVSREKKESFPLTVTSAQKNPTAFYLCASSRSPFGSPLHFGNGTRLTVT.